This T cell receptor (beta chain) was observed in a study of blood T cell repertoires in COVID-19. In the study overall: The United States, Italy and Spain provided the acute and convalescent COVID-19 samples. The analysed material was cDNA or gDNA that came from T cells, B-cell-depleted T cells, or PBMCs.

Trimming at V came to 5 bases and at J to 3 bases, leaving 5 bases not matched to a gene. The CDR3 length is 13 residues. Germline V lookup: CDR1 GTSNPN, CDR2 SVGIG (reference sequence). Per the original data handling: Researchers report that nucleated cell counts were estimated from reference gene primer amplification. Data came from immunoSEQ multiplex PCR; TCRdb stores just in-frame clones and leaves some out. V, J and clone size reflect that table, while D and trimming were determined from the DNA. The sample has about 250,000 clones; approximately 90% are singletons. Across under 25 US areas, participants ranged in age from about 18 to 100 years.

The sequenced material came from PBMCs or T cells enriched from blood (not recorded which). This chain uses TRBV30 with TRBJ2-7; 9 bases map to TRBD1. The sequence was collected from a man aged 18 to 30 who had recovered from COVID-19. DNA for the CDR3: TGTGCCTGGGGACAGGGGTTGGTCTACGAGCAGTACTTC. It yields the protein CAWGQGLVYEQYF.